These 21 T cell receptor beta chains originate from one sample sequenced in a study of cytomegalovirus exposure and HLA in healthy donors. Vbeta (60) and Jbeta (13) primers were used in the PCR. Sequenced by immunoSEQ multiplex PCR; TCRdb stores in-frame clones only, minus some. The table includes about 110,000 clones, over 60% detected once. The sequenced sample was PBMCs. These TCRs come from a woman aged 25 to 45 in good health and CMV-seronegative.

V and J are TRBV2 and TRBJ2-7; TRBD1 matches at 9 bases. The CDR3 covers 14 residues. After removal of 7 bases from V and 2 bases from J, the junction contained 6 bases not matched to a gene. Germline V gene sequence: CDR1 SNHLY, CDR2 FYNNEI. CDR3 residues: CASKYRDRAYEQYF. DNA for the CDR3: TGTGCCAGCAAATACCGGGACAGGGCCTACGAGCAGTACTTC.

The rearrangement links TRBV25-1 to TRBJ2-5; TRBD2 matches 8 bases. The closer fit of TRBJ2-7 to the DNA end suggests the J call may be wrong. The CDR3 has 15 residues. Per the germline V gene, CDR1 is MGHDK and CDR2 is SYGVNS. CDR3 coding DNA: TGTGCCAGCAGTGAACGGGCGGGAGGCCTATACGAGCAGTACTTC. Its protein is CASSERAGGLYEQYF.

The genes are TRBV2 and TRBJ2-7, with D possibly being TRBD2 (5 bases). Trimming removed 3 bases at V and 3 bases at J, with 15 bases between. The germline V gene has CDR1 SNHLY and CDR2 FYNNEI. The length of the CDR3 is 15 residues. This CDR3 is CASSEYLGRGYEQYF. The CDR3 coding sequence is TGTGCCAGCAGTGAGTACCTCGGTCGGGGCTACGAGCAGTACTTC.

This clone was detected only a few times. The V call is TRBV5-1, the J call TRBJ1-5; no firm D call. This CDR3 comprises 16 residues. V shed 0 bases and J shed 0 bases, with 10 bases lying between them. Germline V CDR1 and CDR2: SGHRS, YFSETQ. The CDR3 reads CASSLGGTDSNQPQHF. The CDR3, as DNA: TGCGCCAGCAGCTTGGGCGGTACCGATAGCAATCAGCCCCAGCATTTT.

The chain employs TRBV11-1 and TRBJ2-7; 9 nucleotides line up with TRBD1. With 5 bases clipped from V and 3 bases from J, the junction kept 8 bases outside the gene matches. This CDR3 is built from 15 residues. Germline CDR1 reads SGHAT; CDR2 reads FQDESV (reference sequence). CDR3 bases: TGTGCCAGCAGCCCCGGGACAGGGAGAATCTACGAGCAGTACTTC. Translated, it gives CASSPGTGRIYEQYF. The full variable domain, rest sourced from reference TRBV11-1 and TRBJ2-7, is EAEVAQSPRYKITEKSQAVAFWCDPISGHATLYWYRQILGQGPELLVQFQDESVVDDSQLPKDRFSAERLKGVDSTLKIQPAELGDSAMYLCASSPGTGRIYEQYFGPGTRLTVT.

The V call is TRBV5-6, the J call TRBJ1-2; maybe TRBD1 (6 bases). The V end was cut by 1 base, the J end by 14 bases, with 15 bases between. The CDR3 consists of 12 residues. Germline V gene data show CDR1 as SGHDT and CDR2 as YYEEEE. The CDR3 loop reads CASSLTAGAWTF. CDR3 sequence (DNA): TGTGCCAGCAGCTTGACGGCGGGGGCTTGGACCTTC.

This clone was recorded a few times. The chain employs TRBV5-1 and TRBJ1-5; TRBD1 agrees at 10 bases. V lost 4 bases and J lost 2; bases outside the gene matches: 3. The CDR3 totals 15 residues. In germline, CDR1 is SGHRS, CDR2 YFSETQ. CDR3 coding DNA: TGCGCCAGCAGCCCCGGGACAGGGGGCAATCAGCCCCAGCATTTT. Protein product: CASSPGTGGNQPQHF.

This sequence joins TRBV5-1 and TRBJ2-1; 14 positions agree with TRBD2. Looked up from germline, CDR1 is SGHRS and CDR2 is YFSETQ. The length of the CDR3 is 15 residues. Trimming at V came to 4 bases and at J to 8 bases, leaving 5 bases not matched to a gene. The CDR3 DNA reads as TGCGCCAGCAGCCCGGGACTAGCGGGAGTGTATGAGCAGTTCTTC. Its protein is CASSPGLAGVYEQFF.

The chain employs TRBV6-6 and TRBJ2-1; TRBD2 matches 7 bases. Germline CDR1 and CDR2: MNHNY and SVGAGI (reference sequence). The CDR3 sequence is 15 residues long. Trimming took 0 bases from V and 4 from J; bases not matched to a gene: 3. The CDR3 is CASSYSTSVYNEQFF. CDR3 nucleotides: TGTGCCAGCAGTTACTCTACTAGCGTATACAATGAGCAGTTCTTC.

This clone was picked up one time. The V and J genes are TRBV25-1 and TRBJ2-7; D unresolved. Germline V gene sequence: CDR1 MGHDK, CDR2 SYGVNS. V lost 6 bases and J lost 2, with 8 bases in between. The CDR3 spans 12 residues. CDR3: CASRRTPYEQYF. The CDR3 DNA is TGTGCCAGCAGGAGAACTCCCTACGAGCAGTACTTC.

About this clone: At one end the junction does not follow the germline gene, possibly because of a read error. J is TRBJ2-1 and V is TRBV7-3; possible D gene TRBD2, 6 bases. In germline, CDR1 is SGHTA, CDR2 FQGTGA. The CDR3 is 13 amino acids. CDR3 loop: CASSVTIGSQQFF. CDR3 bases: TGTGCCAGCAGCGTAACAATCGGGAGCCAGCAGTTCTTC.

This clone has a single count. The gene calls are TRBV9 and TRBJ2-3; D may be TRBD1 (6 bases). The V end lost 0 bases, the J end lost 0 bases, and 14 bases lay between the germline ends. The CDR3 consists of 17 residues. CDR1 is SGDLS and CDR2 is YYNGEE in the germline V gene. In DNA form, the CDR3 reads TGTGCCAGCAGCGTAGCTAGGGGGAGTGCTAGCACAGATACGCAGTATTTT. Translated, it gives CASSVARGSASTDTQYF.

V is TRBV11-2 and J is TRBJ2-7, with TRBD2 matching 7 bases. Per germline, CDR1 SGHAT and CDR2 FQNNGV. CDR3 length: 16 residues. J gave up 9 bases and V 3 bases, and 17 bases lay outside the gene matches. The CDR3 spells CASSFLSASGPLGQYF. The DNA of the CDR3 is TGTGCCAGCAGCTTCCTATCGGCTAGCGGTCCTCTTGGGCAGTACTTC. The variable domain in full, completed from reference TRBV11-2 and TRBJ2-7, reads EAGVAQSPRYKIIEKRQSVAFWCNPISGHATLYWYQQILGQGPKLLIQFQNNGVVDDSQLPKDRFSAERLKGVDSTLKIQPAKLEDSAVYLCASSFLSASGPLGQYFGPGTRLTVT.

This clone appeared a few times. The chain links TRBV11-1 to TRBJ2-1, with TRBD2 identical over 9 bases. Germline trimming cut 5 bases from V and 6 bases from J; bases unmatched to any gene: 14. The germline gives CDR1 SGHAT, CDR2 FQDESV (reference sequence). This CDR3 comprises 17 residues. As DNA, the CDR3 is TGTGCCAGCAGCCAATATGTTGGGACTAGCCCAACCAATGAGCAGTTCTTC. Amino acid sequence: CASSQYVGTSPTNEQFF.

The chain links TRBV6-6 to TRBJ1-2; no firm D call. The ends were cut back, 2 bases at V and 7 bases at J, with 14 bases in the middle. The CDR3 runs 14 residues. Germline CDR1 is MNHNY and CDR2 is SVGAGI (reference sequence). The CDR3 spells CASSYPGNQRGYTF. The CDR3 nucleotides read TGTGCCAGCAGTTACCCGGGAAACCAGCGTGGCTACACCTTC.

V gene TRBV25-1 combines with J gene TRBJ1-6; 7 positions match TRBD1. The CDR3 consists of 15 residues. Germline CDR1 reads MGHDK; CDR2 reads SYGVNS. J gave up 10 bases and V 0 bases, and 6 bases lay outside the gene matches. The CDR3 reads CASSEYARGRSPLHF. The CDR3 DNA is TGTGCCAGCAGTGAATATGCAAGGGGGCGGTCACCCCTCCACTTT. Full variable domain (rest looked up from reference TRBV25-1 and TRBJ1-6): EADIYQTPRYLVIGTGKKITLECSQTMGHDKMYWYQQDPGMELHLIHYSYGVNSTEKGDLSSESTVSRIRTEHFPLTLESARPSHTSQYLCASSEYARGRSPLHFGNGTRLTVT.

The V call is TRBV7-2, the J call TRBJ1-2; 7 bases map to TRBD1. The length of the CDR3 is 13 residues. With 4 bases clipped from V and 8 bases from J, the junction kept 7 bases outside the gene matches. Germline CDR1 SGHTA, CDR2 FQGNSA. CDR3 amino acids: CASSSGQNGGYTF. The CDR3 DNA reads TGTGCCAGCAGCTCGGGACAGAATGGAGGCTACACCTTC.

This clone was detected only a few times. This chain joins TRBV6-4 and TRBJ2-3, with 8 bases matching TRBD2. Germline-derived CDR1 and CDR2 are MRHNA and SNTAGT. This CDR3 has 15 residues. J gave up 2 bases and V 5 bases, and 6 bases lay outside the gene matches. CDR3 DNA: TGTGCCAGCAGTCCCGGGAGGGATCACACAGATACGCAGTATTTT. Its translation: CASSPGRDHTDTQYF.

In this sample, this clone turned up a few times. The V and J genes are TRBV14 and TRBJ1-4; tentatively, D is TRBD1 (6 bases). This CDR3 spans 16 amino acids. CDR1 and CDR2 from the germline V gene are SGHDN and FVKESK. Trimming took off 0 bases at V and 7 bases at J, with 15 bases between the two ends. This CDR3 reads CASSQDPAGASEKLFF. Here the CDR3 DNA reads TGTGCCAGCAGCCAAGATCCGGCAGGGGCGAGTGAAAAACTGTTTTTT.

The rearrangement joins TRBV11-2 to TRBJ1-5, with 8 positions matching TRBD1. With 2 bases clipped from V and 2 bases from J, the junction kept 2 bases outside the gene matches. CDR1 SGHAT and CDR2 FQNNGV come from the germline V gene. This CDR3 has 15 residues. In nucleotides, the CDR3 is TGTGCCAGCAGCTTACAGGGGGCGCGCAATCAGCCCCAGCATTTT. Residues: CASSLQGARNQPQHF. The whole variable domain, remainder taken from reference TRBV11-2 and TRBJ1-5, is EAGVAQSPRYKIIEKRQSVAFWCNPISGHATLYWYQQILGQGPKLLIQFQNNGVVDDSQLPKDRFSAERLKGVDSTLKIQPAKLEDSAVYLCASSLQGARNQPQHFGDGTRLSIL.

This clone was observed once. The V and J genes are TRBV10-3 and TRBJ1-5; D unresolved. CDR1 is ENHRY, CDR2 SYGVKD, per germline. The CDR3 consists of 13 residues. Trimming cost V 4 bases and J 5 bases, with 9 bases left between them. Here the CDR3 reads CAISVDTYQPQHF. The DNA of the CDR3 is TGTGCCATCAGTGTCGACACTTATCAGCCCCAGCATTTT.